Following are 22 T cell receptor beta chains from one sample sequenced in a study of identifying expanded T cells in peripheral blood. TCRdb keeps only in-frame clones here, not all; method: immunoSEQ multiplex PCR. The table includes 100,000 to 150,000 clones, over 65% detected once. What was sequenced was blood. These receptors all stem from a person aged 18 to 70 in good health.

V usage is TRBV9 and J usage is TRBJ1-1; D is ambiguous. The CDR3 covers 13 residues. Trimming shortened V by 0 bases and J by 1 base, and 4 bases separated the two germline ends. Germline lookup yields CDR1 SGDLS and CDR2 YYNGEE. CDR3 bases: TGTGCCAGCAGCGTAGCCCCGAACACTGAAGCTTTCTTT. Translating it yields CASSVAPNTEAFF.

J is TRBJ2-1 and V is TRBV9; 7 bases align to TRBD1. The CDR3 runs 15 residues. Losses at the gene ends were 0 bases for V and 2 bases for J; bases not matched to a gene: 2. Per the germline V gene, CDR1 is SGDLS and CDR2 is YYNGEE. In DNA, the CDR3 is TGTGCCAGCAGCGTAGGGACAGGCGCCTACAATGAGCAGTTCTTC. Encoded protein: CASSVGTGAYNEQFF.

The J gene is TRBJ1-2, the V gene TRBV30; D remains unclear. Germline CDR1 is GTSNPN and CDR2 is SVGIG (reference sequence). The CDR3 is 15 amino acids. The V end was cut by 1 base, the J end by 4 bases, with 16 bases between. The CDR3 DNA reads TGTGCCTGGAGTGCTCCCCGGGAATGGTTCTATGGCTACACCTTC. Protein: CAWSAPREWFYGYTF.

The CDR3 coding sequence is TGTGCCAGCAGACGACAGGGTGGGGTAGAGACCCAGTACTTC. It encodes CASRRQGGVETQYF. The chain has TRBV6-5 and TRBJ2-5, with 7 bases that match TRBD1. With V trimmed by 6 bases and J by 4 bases, 8 bases remained unmatched. The CDR3 consists of 14 residues. Germline assignment: CDR1 MNHEY and CDR2 SVGAGI.

The V and J genes are TRBV4-2 and TRBJ2-3; D unclear. There are 12 residues in the CDR3. V gave up 5 bases and J gave up 6 bases, with 9 bases separating them. Germline lookup yields CDR1 LGHNA and CDR2 YNFKEQ. The DNA for the CDR3 is TGTGCCAGCAGCTTGGCAGGTGATACGCAGTATTTT. This gives the protein CASSLAGDTQYF.

The V call is TRBV5-1, the J call TRBJ2-6, with D unclear. The CDR3 is made up of 16 amino acids. Germline V gives CDR1 SGHRS, CDR2 YFSETQ. V was pared by 3 bases and J by 0 bases, with 10 bases between. The CDR3 nucleotides are TGCGCCAGCAGCTCCCGCCAGACCTCTGGGGCCAACGTCCTGACTTTC. It is translated as CASSSRQTSGANVLTF.

This sequence joins TRBV7-9 and TRBJ2-3, with D possibly being TRBD2 (6 bases). The CDR3 sequence is 15 residues long. V was pared by 4 bases and J by 6 bases, with 17 bases between. Germline V gives CDR1 SEHNR, CDR2 FQNEAQ (reference sequence). The CDR3 bases are TGTGCCAGCAGCTACTGGGCTAGCGCTGGGGATACGCAGTATTTT. Translating it yields CASSYWASAGDTQYF. The complete variable domain, with remaining parts taken from reference TRBV7-9 and TRBJ2-3, reads DTGVSQNPRHKITKRGQNVTFRCDPISEHNRLYWYRQTLGQGPEFLTYFQNEAQLEKSRLLSDRFSAERPKGSFSTLEIQRTEQGDSAMYLCASSYWASAGDTQYFGPGTRLTVL.

V is TRBV29-1 and J is TRBJ1-2; perhaps TRBD1 as D (5 bases). The germline CDR1 and CDR2 sequences are SQVTM and ANQGSEA. The CDR3 loop spans 13 amino acids. Written as DNA, the CDR3 is TGCGGCTCAAAGCTTGGGGGTAATTATGGCTACACCTTC. Its translation is CGSKLGGNYGYTF.

V usage is TRBV7-9 and J usage is TRBJ1-1; 8 positions match TRBD1. J gave up 2 bases and V 2 bases, and 7 bases lay outside the gene matches. This CDR3 has 16 residues. Germline values: CDR1 SEHNR, CDR2 FQNEAQ (reference sequence). The CDR3 here is CASSLLGTGANTEAFF. DNA of the CDR3: TGTGCCAGCAGCTTATTGGGGACAGGCGCTAACACTGAAGCTTTCTTT.

The chain employs TRBV5-4 and TRBJ1-4; 10 bases line up with TRBD1. V lost 4 bases and J lost 3; bases outside the gene matches: 9. CDR3 size: 17 residues. Germline CDR1 SGHNT, CDR2 YYREEE (reference sequence). The CDR3 spells CASSERQGAPANEKLFF. In DNA form, the CDR3 reads TGTGCCAGCAGCGAAAGACAGGGGGCGCCTGCTAATGAAAAACTGTTTTTT.

The chain combines TRBV19 with TRBJ1-2, with TRBD1 identical over 7 bases. The CDR3 is 15 amino acids. Germline trimming cut 3 bases from V and 8 bases from J; bases unmatched to any gene: 12. Germline V gene sequence: CDR1 LNHDA, CDR2 SQIVND (reference sequence). The CDR3 nucleotides are TGTGCCAGTAGTATTCAGGGGTTCGACAGGGTCGGCTACACCTTC. Its protein is CASSIQGFDRVGYTF.

The chain couples TRBV19 to TRBJ2-5, with 7 bases that match TRBD2. V lost 5 bases and J lost 5; bases outside the gene matches: 14. The germline V gene has CDR1 LNHDA and CDR2 SQIVND (reference sequence). This CDR3 has 16 residues. DNA for the CDR3: TGTGCCAGTAGTCGGCGGGGGATAACCCTGACGGAGACCCAGTACTTC. This codes for CASSRRGITLTETQYF.

This sequence joins TRBV5-5 and TRBJ1-1, with no clear D. From germline, CDR1 is SGHKS and CDR2 YYEKEE (reference sequence). There are 14 residues in the CDR3. Trimming shortened V by 2 bases and J by 1 base, and 9 bases separated the two germline ends. In DNA, the CDR3 is TGTGCCAGCAGCTTACAGTGGGGGAACACTGAAGCTTTCTTT. Protein: CASSLQWGNTEAFF.

V and J are TRBV18 and TRBJ2-7; D gene ambiguous. There are 14 residues in the CDR3. CDR1 and CDR2 (germline): KGHSH, LQKENI. The V and J ends lost 3 bases and 2 bases respectively, with 11 bases between them. CDR3 amino acids: CASSPGEATYEQYF. In nucleotides, the CDR3 is TGTGCCAGCTCACCGGGCGAAGCCACCTACGAGCAGTACTTC.

This chain uses TRBV5-3 with TRBJ1-2, with unresolved D. TRBV5-3 is an open reading frame, and its role is uncertain. Trimming pared 0 bases from V and 1 base from J, leaving 4 bases between. The CDR3 is made up of 13 amino acids. The CDR3 region is CARSLDRNYGYTF. The DNA for the CDR3 is TGTGCCAGAAGCTTGGACCGTAACTATGGCTACACCTTC.

This chain connects TRBV6-5 to TRBJ1-2; the D is unclear. Trimming took off 2 bases at V and 4 bases at J, with 17 bases between the two ends. The CDR3 spans 16 residues. CDR1 MNHEY and CDR2 SVGAGI come from the germline V gene. The CDR3 reads CASSYLYGGSSYGYTF. As DNA, the CDR3 is TGTGCCAGCAGTTACCTGTACGGAGGAAGCTCCTATGGCTACACCTTC.

This clone appeared once. This rearrangement joins TRBV4-3 to TRBJ1-5; the D gene is possibly TRBD1 (6 bases). This CDR3 is 16 amino acids long. CDR1 is LGHNA, CDR2 YSLEER, per germline. The ends were cut back, 0 bases at V and 0 bases at J, with 9 bases in the middle. CDR3 loop: CASSQDLTGSNQPQHF. The CDR3 DNA reads as TGCGCCAGCAGCCAAGATTTGACAGGTAGCAATCAGCCCCAGCATTTT.

Worth noting for this clone: A much larger clone lies a single base off, so this may be a read error. In nucleotides, the CDR3 is TGTGCCAGCAGTTACTCAGGGGGCTACACTGAAACTTTCTTT. Amino acids: CASSYSGGYTETFF. This chain joins TRBV6-5 and TRBJ1-1; 7 bases are a match to TRBD1. CDR1 is MNHEY, CDR2 SVGAGI, per germline. The CDR3 is 14 residues long.

The chain combines TRBV6-5 with TRBJ1-2; 7 nucleotides match TRBD1. The CDR3 spans 14 residues. The germline CDR1 and CDR2 sequences are MNHEY and SVGAGI. Losses at the gene ends were 7 bases for V and 7 bases for J; bases not matched to a gene: 12. In DNA form, the CDR3 reads TGTGCCAGCATACGATCCGGGACAGATCGTGGCTACACCTTC. This codes for CASIRSGTDRGYTF.

This clone was counted a few times. The chain recombines TRBV7-8 with TRBJ1-1; D possibly corresponds to TRBD1 (6 bases). The CDR3 loop spans 12 amino acids. The V end lost 1 base, the J end lost 8 bases, and 8 bases lay between the germline ends. The germline V gene encodes CDR1 SGHVS and CDR2 FQNEAQ. The CDR3 loop is CASSLGTAEAFF. The CDR3 DNA is TGTGCCAGCAGCTTAGGGACAGCCGAAGCTTTCTTT.

The genes are TRBV6-5 and TRBJ2-6; D not resolved. The CDR3 contains 15 residues. Germline V CDR1 and CDR2: MNHEY, SVGAGI. The germline V and J ends were trimmed by 4 bases and 4 bases, with 11 bases remaining between them. CDR3 DNA: TGTGCCAGCAGTTCCTGGGGTTCGGGGGCCAACGTCCTGACTTTC. Translating it yields CASSSWGSGANVLTF.

The chain links TRBV10-3 to TRBJ2-3; possible D gene TRBD1, 6 bases. CDR3 size: 16 residues. V lost 0 bases and J lost 4, with 14 bases in between. Germline V gene data show CDR1 as ENHRY and CDR2 as SYGVKD. For the CDR3, the DNA is TGTGCCATCAGTGAGTCGACAGGAGCAAGGCCAGATACGCAGTATTTT. Its translation: CAISESTGARPDTQYF.